Presented here are 10 T cell receptor beta chains from one specimen sequenced in a study of T cell responses to AZD1222 COVID-19 vaccine. The method was immunoSEQ multiplex PCR; TCRdb's version includes in-frame clones alone and lacks a portion of them. Among under 150,000 clones listed, about 91% were seen once. The material sequenced was peripheral blood, taken 28 days after the second AZD1222 dose. The receptors stem from an adult who received the AZD1222 COVID-19 vaccine.

This chain uses TRBV5-4 with TRBJ1-1, with TRBD1 matching 7 bases. CDR3 length: 14 amino acids. The germline CDR1 and CDR2 sequences are SGHNT and YYREEE (reference sequence). The J segment lost 2 bases and the V segment lost 4 bases, leaving 5 bases of the junction unmatched. In DNA, the CDR3 is TGTGCCAGCAGCCTTGACAGGGCTAACACTGAAGCTTTCTTT. Its translation: CASSLDRANTEAFF.

The V gene is TRBV7-2, the J gene TRBJ2-7, with D perhaps given as TRBD1 or TRBD2 (6 bases each). The length of the CDR3 is 14 residues. Trimming pared 1 base from V and 4 bases from J, leaving 11 bases between. Germline V gene sequence: CDR1 SGHTA, CDR2 FQGNSA. The CDR3 DNA reads TGTGCCAGCAGCTTAGGGGGGGCCACTTACGAGCAGTACTTC. Residues: CASSLGGATYEQYF.

This chain joins TRBV2 and TRBJ1-1; D is unclear. This CDR3 has 13 residues. Germline V gene sequence: CDR1 SNHLY, CDR2 FYNNEI. Trimming left V 3 bases short and J 4 bases short, with 9 bases between. In nucleotides, the CDR3 is TGTGCCAGCAGTGAGAAGATGCGCACTGAAGCTTTCTTT. Amino acid sequence: CASSEKMRTEAFF.

In regard to this clone: At the DNA level, this CDR3 is encoded by other sequences in the same sample as well. The rearrangement links TRBV5-1 to TRBJ1-5; no definite D call. Germline loops: CDR1 SGHRS, CDR2 YFSETQ. Trimming shortened V by 0 bases and J by 5 bases, and 6 bases separated the two germline ends. This CDR3 is 13 amino acids long. CDR3 residues: CASSLVPDQPQHF. In DNA, the CDR3 is TGCGCCAGCAGCTTGGTTCCGGATCAGCCCCAGCATTTT.

The chain combines TRBV27 with TRBJ2-1; D not resolved. The CDR3 contains 15 residues. CDR1 is MNHEY and CDR2 is SMNVEV in the germline V gene (reference sequence). V was pared by 6 bases and J by 5 bases, with 17 bases between. The CDR3 bases are TGTGCCAGCAGACTACAAGGCCCCAGCCACAATGAGCAGTTCTTC. Protein: CASRLQGPSHNEQFF.

This clone is a singleton in its sample. This chain links TRBV19 with TRBJ2-1, with D tentatively TRBD2 (6 bases). V was clipped by 4 bases and J by 9 bases, with 22 bases between them. CDR1 and CDR2 from the germline V gene are LNHDA and SQIVND (reference sequence). CDR3 length: 16 residues. The CDR3 region is CASSTRYGSAEGEQFF. CDR3 DNA: TGTGCCAGTAGTACTCGTTACGGGAGTGCGGAGGGTGAGCAGTTCTTC.

This sequence joins TRBV6-5 and TRBJ1-3, with D unresolved. CDR1 and CDR2 (germline): MNHEY, SVGAGI. The CDR3 covers 12 residues. Trimming removed 2 bases at V and 4 bases at J, with 3 bases between. The CDR3 region is CASSYGGNTIYF. In nucleotides, the CDR3 is TGTGCCAGCAGTTACGGGGGAAACACCATATATTTT.

The chain links TRBV3-1 (or the pseudogene TRBV3-2) to TRBJ2-7, with D possibly being TRBD2 (5 bases). The CDR3 sequence is 16 residues long. CDR1 and CDR2 from the germline V gene are LGHDT and YNNKEL (reference sequence). V was clipped by 1 base and J by 1 base, with 14 bases between them. CDR3 DNA: TGTGCCAGCAGCCAAGGTCTAGCCTACAATTCCTACGAGCAGTACTTC. It specifies CASSQGLAYNSYEQYF.

Here the CDR3 reads CSVELAGADTQYF. CDR3 coding DNA: TGCAGCGTGGAACTAGCGGGAGCCGATACGCAGTATTTT. This chain links TRBV29-1 with TRBJ2-3; 11 bases map to TRBD2. Trimming took 6 bases from V and 6 from J; bases not matched to a gene: 5. Looked up from germline, CDR1 is SQVTM and CDR2 is ANQGSEA. The CDR3 has 13 residues.

The CDR3, as DNA: TGTGCCAGTAGTATCCAGCAGAACTATGGCTACACCTTC. It translates to CASSIQQNYGYTF. This chain joins TRBV19 and TRBJ1-2; D gene unclear. Germline values: CDR1 LNHDA, CDR2 SQIVND (reference sequence). CDR3 length equals 13 residues. Deletions cut 3 bases from V and 2 bases from J, with 7 bases between.